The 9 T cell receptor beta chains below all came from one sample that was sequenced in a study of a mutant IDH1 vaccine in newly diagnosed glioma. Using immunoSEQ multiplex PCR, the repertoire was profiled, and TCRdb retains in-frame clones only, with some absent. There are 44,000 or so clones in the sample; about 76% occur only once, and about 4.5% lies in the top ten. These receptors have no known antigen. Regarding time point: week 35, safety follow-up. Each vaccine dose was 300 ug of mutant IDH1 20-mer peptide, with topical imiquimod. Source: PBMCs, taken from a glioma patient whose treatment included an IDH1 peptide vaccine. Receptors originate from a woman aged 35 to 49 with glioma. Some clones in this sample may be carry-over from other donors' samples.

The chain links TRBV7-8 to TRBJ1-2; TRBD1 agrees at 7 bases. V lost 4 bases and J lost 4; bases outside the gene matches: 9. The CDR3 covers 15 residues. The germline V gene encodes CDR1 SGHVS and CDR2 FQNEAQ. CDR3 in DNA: TGTGCCAGCAGCTCCGGGACAGAGGGAAGCTATGGCTACACCTTC. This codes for CASSSGTEGSYGYTF. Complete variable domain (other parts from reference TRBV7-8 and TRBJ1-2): GAGVSQSPRYKVAKRGQDVALRCDPISGHVSLFWYQQALGQGPEFLTYFQNEAQLDKSGLPSDRFFAERPEGSVSTLKIQRTQQEDSAVYLCASSSGTEGSYGYTFGSGTRLTVV.

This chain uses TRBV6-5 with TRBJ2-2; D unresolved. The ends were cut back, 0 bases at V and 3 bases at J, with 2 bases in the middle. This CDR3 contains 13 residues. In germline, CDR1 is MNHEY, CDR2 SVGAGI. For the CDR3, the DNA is TGTGCCAGCAGTTACTCATACACCGGGGAGCTGTTTTTT. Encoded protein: CASSYSYTGELFF.

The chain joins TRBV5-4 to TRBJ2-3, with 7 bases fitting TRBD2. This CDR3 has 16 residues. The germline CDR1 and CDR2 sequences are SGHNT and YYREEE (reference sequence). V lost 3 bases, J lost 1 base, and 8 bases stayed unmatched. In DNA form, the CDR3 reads TGTGCCAGCAGCTCGTCCGCCCGGGGGGGCACAGATACGCAGTATTTT. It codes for CASSSSARGGTDTQYF.

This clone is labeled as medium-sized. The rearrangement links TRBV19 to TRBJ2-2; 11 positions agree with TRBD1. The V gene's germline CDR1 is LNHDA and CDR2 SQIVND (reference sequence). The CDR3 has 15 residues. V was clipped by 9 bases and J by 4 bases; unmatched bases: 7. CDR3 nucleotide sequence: TGTGCCAGCCGGACCGGGACAGGGGGCACCGGGGAGCTGTTTTTT. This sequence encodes CASRTGTGGTGELFF.

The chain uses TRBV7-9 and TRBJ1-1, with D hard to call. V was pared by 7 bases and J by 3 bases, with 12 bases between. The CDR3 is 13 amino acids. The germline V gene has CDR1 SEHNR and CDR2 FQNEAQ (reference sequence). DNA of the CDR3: TGTGCCAGCAAGGGTTCGTTGGACACTGAAGCTTTCTTT. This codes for CASKGSLDTEAFF.

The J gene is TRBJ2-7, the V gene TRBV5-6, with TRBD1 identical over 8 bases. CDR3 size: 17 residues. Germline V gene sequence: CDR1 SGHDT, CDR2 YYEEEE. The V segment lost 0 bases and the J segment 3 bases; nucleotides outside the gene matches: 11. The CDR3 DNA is TGTGCCAGCAGCTTGGTCGCGGGGCCAGGGGGCAACTACGAGCAGTACTTC. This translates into CASSLVAGPGGNYEQYF.

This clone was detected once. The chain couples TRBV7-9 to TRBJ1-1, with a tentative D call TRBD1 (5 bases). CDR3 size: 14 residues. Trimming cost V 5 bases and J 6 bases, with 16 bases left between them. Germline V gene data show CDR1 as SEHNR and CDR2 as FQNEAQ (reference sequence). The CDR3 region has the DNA TGTGCCAGCAGCCCTAAAAAAGGGGACCCTGAAGCTTTCTTT. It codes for CASSPKKGDPEAFF. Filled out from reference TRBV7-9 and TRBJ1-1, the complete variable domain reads DTGVSQNPRHKITKRGQNVTFRCDPISEHNRLYWYRQTLGQGPEFLTYFQNEAQLEKSRLLSDRFSAERPKGSFSTLEIQRTEQGDSAMYLCASSPKKGDPEAFFGQGTRLTVV.

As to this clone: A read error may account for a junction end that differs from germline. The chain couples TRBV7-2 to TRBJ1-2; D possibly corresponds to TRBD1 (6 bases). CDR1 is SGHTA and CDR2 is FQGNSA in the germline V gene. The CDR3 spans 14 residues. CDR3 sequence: CASRYSRNRDGYAF. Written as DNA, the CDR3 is TGTGCCAGCAGGTACTCCCGGAACAGGGATGGCTACGCCTTC.

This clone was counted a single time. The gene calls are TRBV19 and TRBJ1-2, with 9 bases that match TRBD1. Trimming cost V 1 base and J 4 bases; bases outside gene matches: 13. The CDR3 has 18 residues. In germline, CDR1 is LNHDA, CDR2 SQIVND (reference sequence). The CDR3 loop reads CASSIGTGASLSSYGYTF. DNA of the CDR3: TGTGCCAGTAGTATAGGGACAGGGGCTTCTCTTTCTAGCTATGGCTACACCTTC. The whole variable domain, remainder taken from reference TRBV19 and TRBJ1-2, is DGGITQSPKYLFRKEGQNVTLSCEQNLNHDAMYWYRQDPGQGLRLIYYSQIVNDFQKGDIAEGYSVSREKKESFPLTVTSAQKNPTAFYLCASSIGTGASLSSYGYTFGSGTRLTVV.